This T cell receptor beta chain was documented in a study of blood T cells in healthy people across ages. This CDR3 is built from 21 residues. Per germline, CDR1 SGHRS and CDR2 YFSETQ. A J-beta primer mix and a sample-barcoded 5' primer were used in a second PCR of roughly 6 to 11 cycles. TCRdb itself ran the 5' RACE reads through MiXCR, one entry per CDR3 protein. The table lists approximately 2,000,000 distinct CDR3 sequences, approximately 40% of them singletons. Material: blood. The chain combines TRBV5-1 with TRBJ2-5; tentative D call: TRBD1 (5 bases). The DNA matches TRBJ2-7 better at its end, which makes the J call doubtful. This receptor was obtained from a human donor in good health. DNA of the CDR3: TGCGCCAGCAGCTTGCCCAAGGGGAAAGGGAAAAGTCCCGCGAACGCCTGCGAGCAGTACTTC. Translated, it gives CASSLPKGKGKSPANACEQYF.